This TCR beta chain was identified during a study of blood T cell repertoires in COVID-19. Generated by immunoSEQ multiplex PCR, the TCRdb table keeps only in-frame clones and is missing some. The sample has around 170,000 clones, about four fifths seen once. This CDR3 contains 15 residues. Trimming removed 6 bases from V and 12 bases from J; junction bases left unmatched: 8. Germline CDR1 MNHEY, CDR2 SVGAGI. This chain links TRBV6-5 with TRBJ2-1; 16 positions agree with TRBD2. This TCR was recovered from a woman in her seventies with COVID-19, enrolled during active disease. Source material: peripheral blood. The CDR3 is CASSSGTSGRAVQFF. Here the CDR3 DNA reads TGTGCCAGCAGCTCGGGGACTAGCGGGAGGGCCGTGCAGTTCTTC.